This T cell receptor (beta chain) appears in the sequencing data of a study of T cells expressing NK-cell markers. Germline CDR1 is MNHEY and CDR2 is SVGAGI. This CDR3 has 16 amino acids. From the 5' RACE reads, TCRdb lists one entry per CDR3 protein and no DNA. The sample table includes under 200,000 distinct CDR3 sequences. The source material was blood T cells: a sorted CD56 or NKG2C T cell subset, CD4+ or CD8+ T cells, or bulk PBMC T cells (not recorded which). This chain joins TRBV6-5 and TRBJ2-7; the TRBD1 assignment by TCRdb is unverifiable without DNA. This clonotype originated in a woman aged 18 to 75 in good health. The CDR3 loop is CASSYDPDRALYEQYF.